The 32 T cell receptor beta chains below all came from one sample that was sequenced in a study of blood T cells in healthy people across ages. Primed by a sample-barcoded 5' primer and a J-beta primer mix, a second PCR proceeded for roughly 6 to 12 cycles. MiXCR, run by TCRdb on the 5' RACE reads, gives a single entry per CDR3 protein. The sample has about 1,400,000 distinct CDR3 sequences, approximately 38% seen once. The sequenced sample was blood. The receptors shown here come from a woman between 18 and 29 years old in good health.

This clonotype has more than one count but fewer than ten. V is TRBV29-1 and J is TRBJ2-1, with 9 bases matching TRBD2. The germline CDR1 and CDR2 sequences are SQVTM and ANQGSEA. V lost 4 bases to trimming and J lost 2 bases; unmatched junction nucleotides: 3. The CDR3 contains 14 residues. The CDR3 sequence: CSVGSSGTYNEQFF. The CDR3 DNA reads as TGCAGCGTTGGGTCTAGCGGGACCTACAATGAGCAGTTCTTC.

The CDR3 spells CATHQSNTEAFF. The CDR3 region has the DNA TGTGCCACCCACCAGAGTAACACTGAAGCTTTCTTT. This chain links TRBV28 with TRBJ1-1; unclear D gene. The CDR3 has 12 residues. The V and J ends lost 10 bases and 2 bases respectively, with 11 bases between them. CDR1 is MDHEN, CDR2 SYDVKM, per germline.

The V call is TRBV20-1, the J call TRBJ1-5; D not certain. The CDR3 is 16 residues long. Germline CDR1 reads DFQATT; CDR2 reads SNEGSKA (reference sequence). V gave up 0 bases and J gave up 0 bases, with 12 bases separating them. The CDR3 DNA is TGCAGTGCTAGAGACAGACACTCTATTAGCAATCAGCCCCAGCATTTT. Residues: CSARDRHSISNQPQHF.

The chain uses TRBV27 and TRBJ2-5, with D possibly matching TRBD2 (5 bases). Trimming removed 5 bases from V and 1 base from J, with 11 bases in between. From germline, CDR1 is MNHEY and CDR2 SMNVEV (reference sequence). The CDR3 totals 14 residues. This chain's CDR3 is CASSRRLTQETQYF. CDR3 bases: TGTGCCAGCAGTCGTAGACTAACCCAAGAGACCCAGTACTTC.

The V and J genes are TRBV20-1 and TRBJ1-3, with D perhaps matching TRBD1 (6 bases). Germline assignment: CDR1 DFQATT and CDR2 SNEGSKA (reference sequence). The V end lost 2 bases, the J end lost 2 bases, and 10 bases lay between the germline ends. CDR3 length: 14 amino acids. CDR3 DNA sequence: TGCAGTGCTAGATACGCAGGGGCTGGAAACACCATATATTTT. It specifies CSARYAGAGNTIYF.

V usage is TRBV11-2 and J usage is TRBJ1-1; D is possibly TRBD1 (6 bases). V dropped 2 bases and J dropped 4 bases, with 14 bases sitting between them. CDR1 and CDR2 (germline): SGHAT, FQNNGV. The CDR3 has 15 amino acids. CDR3 in DNA: TGTGCCAGCAGCTTAAATCAGGGGATGGCCACTGAAGCTTTCTTT. Translation gives CASSLNQGMATEAFF.

This chain connects TRBV5-1 to TRBJ2-3; TRBD2 matches at 10 bases. Germline assignment: CDR1 SGHRS and CDR2 YFSETQ. The CDR3 runs to 16 residues. Trimming cost V 2 bases and J 1 base; bases outside gene matches: 4. CDR3 residues: CASSFRGTSGTDTQYF. In DNA, the CDR3 is TGCGCCAGCAGCTTCAGAGGGACTAGCGGCACAGATACGCAGTATTTT. Based on the CDR3 plus reference TRBV5-1 and TRBJ2-3, the full variable domain is KAGVTQTPRYLIKTRGQQVTLSCSPISGHRSVSWYQQTPGQGLQFLFEYFSETQRNKGNFPGRFSGRQFSNSRSEMNVSTLELGDSALYLCASSFRGTSGTDTQYFGPGTRLTVL.

This clonotype was seen only a few times. The CDR3 DNA sequence: TGTGCCAGCAGTGTTTATCGGGAAGGGGGGCTCTACGAGCAGTACTTC. As protein: CASSVYREGGLYEQYF. The rearrangement joins TRBV2 to TRBJ2-7, with D perhaps TRBD1 or TRBD2 (6 bases each). Germline CDR1 and CDR2: SNHLY and FYNNEI. Trimming left V 4 bases short and J 3 bases short, with 19 bases between. CDR3 length equals 16 residues.

This clonotype was seen only a few times. The chain couples TRBV3-1 to TRBJ2-3; TRBD1 or TRBD2 may be the D gene (5 bases each). CDR3 length: 14 amino acids. Germline V CDR1 and CDR2: LGHDT, YNNKEL (reference sequence). Trimming pared 3 bases from V and 4 bases from J, leaving 11 bases between. In DNA form, the CDR3 reads TGTGCCAGCAGCCAGACTGAGGGGCCAGATACGCAGTATTTT. Protein product: CASSQTEGPDTQYF.

The table lists this clonotype with a few counts. This chain connects TRBV7-2 to TRBJ1-1; D not resolved. V was trimmed by 11 bases and J by 5 bases, leaving 18 bases between them. The V gene's germline CDR1 is SGHTA and CDR2 FQGNSA. The CDR3 loop spans 13 amino acids. CDR3 in DNA: TGTGCCTCCCAGCTAGAAGTTAGGACTGAAGCTTTCTTT. Its protein product is CASQLEVRTEAFF. Filled out from reference TRBV7-2 and TRBJ1-1, the complete variable domain reads GAGVSQSPSNKVTEKGKDVELRCDPISGHTALYWYRQSLGQGLEFLIYFQGNSAPDKSGLPSDRFSAERTGGSVSTLTIQRTQQEDSAVYLCASQLEVRTEAFFGQGTRLTVV.

The chain joins TRBV4-2 to TRBJ2-5; tentatively, D is TRBD1 or TRBD2 (5 bases each). V shed 0 bases and J shed 4 bases, with 18 bases lying between them. Germline CDR1 is LGHNA and CDR2 is YNFKEQ. The CDR3 consists of 17 residues. CDR3 nucleotides: TGTGCCAGCAGCCAAGATGAGTCCCGGGGTAGGGGAGAGACCCAGTACTTC. Translation: CASSQDESRGRGETQYF.

This clonotype has at least ten counts. The chain combines TRBV6-1 with TRBJ2-1; 10 bases match TRBD2. V was pared by 6 bases and J by 0 bases, with 14 bases of the junction left unmatched. This CDR3 is 19 amino acids long. Germline V CDR1 and CDR2: MNHNS, SASEGT. CDR3 sequence: CASRERLLAGATSYNEQFF. In DNA, the CDR3 is TGTGCCAGCAGAGAGAGGTTGCTAGCGGGGGCCACCTCCTACAATGAGCAGTTCTTC.

This clonotype was picked up a small number of times. This chain connects TRBV7-8 to TRBJ2-5, with D possibly called TRBD1 or TRBD2 (5 bases each). The J call is doubtful: the DNA matches TRBJ2-7 better. From germline, CDR1 is SGHVS and CDR2 FQNEAQ. The CDR3 is 14 amino acids. CDR3 region: CASSKGDQSYEQYF. The CDR3 DNA sequence: TGTGCCAGCAGCAAAGGGGACCAGAGCTACGAGCAGTACTTC.

The J gene is TRBJ1-6, the V gene TRBV28; no clear D gene. V was clipped by 3 bases and J by 0 bases, with 12 bases between them. The length of the CDR3 is 17 residues. Germline-derived CDR1 and CDR2 are MDHEN and SYDVKM. For the CDR3, the DNA is TGTGCCAGCAGTTTTGTCGAGGAGAGCTCCTATAATTCACCCCTCCACTTT. It translates to CASSFVEESSYNSPLHF. The full variable domain, its missing parts supplied by reference TRBV28 and TRBJ1-6, is DVKVTQSSRYLVKRTGEKVFLECVQDMDHENMFWYRQDPGLGLRLIYFSYDVKMKEKGDIPEGYSVSREKKERFSLILESASTNQTSMYLCASSFVEESSYNSPLHFGNGTRLTVT.

The genes are TRBV10-3 and TRBJ2-7, with 14 positions matching TRBD2. The germline gives CDR1 ENHRY, CDR2 SYGVKD. V dropped 6 bases and J dropped 6; count of bases not matched to a gene: 4. The CDR3 runs 14 residues. The CDR3 coding sequence is TGTGCCATCAGAGGGACTAGCGGGGGCTGCGAGCAGTACTTC. Its translation: CAIRGTSGGCEQYF.

V and J are TRBV5-1 and TRBJ2-7, with D unclear. Trimming pared 0 bases from V and 5 bases from J, leaving 12 bases between. The CDR3 covers 14 residues. Germline CDR1 SGHRS, CDR2 YFSETQ. The CDR3 sequence is CASSLAASHHEQYF. DNA for the CDR3: TGCGCCAGCAGCTTGGCCGCGAGCCACCACGAGCAGTACTTC. Full variable domain (rest looked up from reference TRBV5-1 and TRBJ2-7): KAGVTQTPRYLIKTRGQQVTLSCSPISGHRSVSWYQQTPGQGLQFLFEYFSETQRNKGNFPGRFSGRQFSNSRSEMNVSTLELGDSALYLCASSLAASHHEQYFGPGTRLTVT.

The V and J genes are TRBV6-5 and TRBJ1-2; 9 bases fit TRBD1. Trimming took 5 bases from V and 5 from J; bases not matched to a gene: 9. CDR3 length: 15 amino acids. From germline, CDR1 is MNHEY and CDR2 SVGAGI. CDR3 in amino acids: CASSPWTGAPYGYTF. The CDR3, as DNA: TGTGCCAGCAGTCCTTGGACAGGGGCGCCATATGGCTACACCTTC.

The rearrangement uses TRBV7-9 and TRBJ2-2; D remains ambiguous. The CDR3 is 17 amino acids. V lost 5 bases and J 0 bases, leaving 16 bases between the germline ends. Germline V gene lookup returns CDR1 SEHNR and CDR2 FQNEAQ (reference sequence). CDR3: CASSPPPTASNTGELFF. The CDR3 region has the DNA TGTGCCAGCAGCCCCCCCCCAACAGCATCGAACACCGGGGAGCTGTTTTTT.

This rearrangement joins TRBV6-5 to TRBJ2-1; TRBD2 matches 7 bases. Unmatched junction bases numbered 12, after V lost 5 bases and J lost 8 bases. Looked up from germline, CDR1 is MNHEY and CDR2 is SVGAGI. This CDR3 spans 15 amino acids. This CDR3 is CASSPHGEGPYEQFF. In nucleotides, the CDR3 is TGTGCCAGCAGTCCCCATGGGGAGGGCCCTTATGAGCAGTTCTTC.

This clonotype was detected many times. This chain joins TRBV20-1 and TRBJ2-3; D is perhaps TRBD2 (6 bases). CDR1 and CDR2 from the germline V gene are DFQATT and SNEGSKA (reference sequence). CDR3 length: 14 amino acids. V gave up 0 bases and J gave up 2 bases, with 9 bases separating them. CDR3 DNA sequence: TGCAGTGCTAGAGAGGGCGGGGCCACAGATACGCAGTATTTT. It translates to CSAREGGATDTQYF.

V usage is TRBV7-2 and J usage is TRBJ2-7, with 9 bases identical to TRBD1. The end of the DNA fits TRBJ2-5 better, so the J call may be wrong. The CDR3 extends over 16 amino acids. The germline gives CDR1 SGHTA, CDR2 FQGNSA. The CDR3, as DNA: TGTGCCAGCAGCTTATTCGGGACAGGGTTCAAGGAGACCCAGTACTTC. Encoded protein: CASSLFGTGFKETQYF.

V usage is TRBV4-2 and J usage is TRBJ2-1; the D gene is possibly TRBD2 (6 bases). The length of the CDR3 is 16 residues. Per germline, CDR1 LGHNA and CDR2 YNFKEQ. V was clipped by 5 bases and J by 2 bases, with 16 bases between them. As DNA, the CDR3 is TGTGCCAGCAGCGACTCGGAATCGGGGGCCTACAATGAGCAGTTCTTC. Protein product: CASSDSESGAYNEQFF.

The chain carries TRBV29-1 and TRBJ1-1, with 7 bases lining up with TRBD1. CDR1 and CDR2 (germline): SQVTM, ANQGSEA. The CDR3 is 14 amino acids. V was pared by 7 bases and J by 1 base, with 9 bases of the junction left unmatched. CDR3 DNA sequence: TGCAGCGCTGCTACAGGGGCCGAGAACACTGAAGCTTTCTTT. Protein: CSAATGAENTEAFF. Full variable domain (outside the CDR3, taken from reference TRBV29-1 and TRBJ1-1): SAVISQKPSRDICQRGTSLTIQCQVDSQVTMMFWYRQQPGQSLTLIATANQGSEATYESGFVIDKFPISRPNLTFSTLTVSNMSPEDSSIYLCSAATGAENTEAFFGQGTRLTVV.

In its sample, this clonotype was seen once. The rearrangement joins TRBV9 to TRBJ1-3, with no clear D. Trimming pared 0 bases from V and 4 bases from J, leaving 11 bases between. From germline, CDR1 is SGDLS and CDR2 YYNGEE. The CDR3 extends over 15 amino acids. The CDR3 spells CASSVGRTVGNTIYF. The CDR3 nucleotides are TGTGCCAGCAGCGTAGGACGGACGGTGGGAAACACCATATATTTT.

In its sample, this clonotype was seen once. The V call is TRBV12-3 or TRBV12-4, the J call TRBJ2-7, with TRBD2 identical over 11 bases. With V trimmed by 3 bases and J by 4 bases, 8 bases remained unmatched. The CDR3 runs 16 residues. The CDR3 sequence is CASSFVSGRAEYEQYF. In DNA form, the CDR3 reads TGTGCCAGCAGTTTTGTTAGCGGGAGGGCGGAGTACGAGCAGTACTTC.

This clonotype was detected once. The rearrangement joins TRBV9 to TRBJ2-7, with D maybe TRBD1 (5 bases). The V gene lost 0 bases and the J gene lost 7 bases, with 14 bases spanning the gap. Germline CDR1 is SGDLS and CDR2 is YYNGEE. The CDR3 loop spans 14 amino acids. CDR3 residues: CASSVAGGAEEQYF. CDR3 bases: TGTGCCAGCAGCGTAGCGGGTGGGGCAGAAGAGCAGTACTTC.

The V and J genes are TRBV4-2 and TRBJ2-3; either TRBD1 or TRBD2 may supply D (7 bases each). Germline CDR1 LGHNA, CDR2 YNFKEQ. V lost 1 base and J lost 5, with 19 bases in between. CDR3 size: 17 residues. The DNA for the CDR3 is TGTGCCAGCAGCCAAGGGGTTCTGAGCAGGGGGGGAGATACGCAGTATTTT. Its translation: CASSQGVLSRGGDTQYF.

The V gene is TRBV20-1, the J gene TRBJ2-6, with D uncertain. In germline, CDR1 is DFQATT, CDR2 SNEGSKA (reference sequence). CDR3 length: 15 amino acids. V was trimmed by 0 bases and J by 1 base, leaving 7 bases between them. This CDR3 is CSARDTESGANVLTF. DNA for the CDR3: TGCAGTGCTAGAGATACAGAGTCTGGGGCCAACGTCCTGACTTTC.

This clonotype showed up just a few times. This rearrangement joins TRBV9 to TRBJ2-1; D is possibly TRBD1 (6 bases). CDR1 SGDLS and CDR2 YYNGEE come from the germline V gene. The CDR3 runs to 16 residues. The V end was cut by 4 bases, the J end by 0 bases, with 14 bases between. The CDR3 DNA sequence: TGTGCCAGCAGCCCCTCAGGGGTTTACTCCTACAATGAGCAGTTCTTC. It translates to CASSPSGVYSYNEQFF.

The chain has TRBV6-5 and TRBJ1-5; TRBD1 is a possible D gene (6 bases). CDR3 size: 15 residues. V was pared by 2 bases and J by 2 bases, with 10 bases between. Germline CDR1 and CDR2: MNHEY and SVGAGI. The CDR3 sequence is CASSYGGAGNQPQHF. CDR3 DNA: TGTGCCAGCAGTTACGGGGGCGCCGGCAATCAGCCCCAGCATTTT.

V gene TRBV6-5 combines with J gene TRBJ1-2; a possible D gene is TRBD1 (5 bases). The CDR3 covers 15 residues. CDR1 and CDR2 from the germline V gene are MNHEY and SVGAGI. V dropped 2 bases and J dropped 5 bases, with 15 bases sitting between them. As DNA, the CDR3 is TGTGCCAGCAGTTACCCTCCGGGACCTCGATATGGCTACACCTTC. As protein: CASSYPPGPRYGYTF.

V is TRBV7-2 and J is TRBJ2-2, with D perhaps TRBD1 (6 bases). Germline V gene lookup returns CDR1 SGHTA and CDR2 FQGNSA. V lost 5 bases to trimming and J lost 1 base, with 20 bases between them. This CDR3 is built from 18 residues. The CDR3 reads CASSTGTRRGGNTGELFF. The DNA for the CDR3 is TGTGCCAGCAGCACCGGGACACGACGAGGGGGGAACACCGGGGAGCTGTTTTTT.